This T cell receptor (beta chain) was sequenced for a study of early T cells in non-severe SARS-CoV-2 infection. Study-level background: From unsorted whole blood, bulk RNA was sequenced, and the chains remained unpaired.

Looked up from germline, CDR1 is SGHNT and CDR2 is YYREEE (reference sequence). Trimming at V came to 4 bases and at J to 6 bases, leaving 0 bases not matched to a gene. The CDR3 length is 12 residues. This clonotype was counted many times. Individual cDNA molecules carried attached unique molecular identifiers. MiXCR, applied by TCRdb to the 5' RACE reads, yields one record per CDR3 protein. The sample lists approximately 30,000 distinct CDR3 sequences; about 4.2% were seen once. The V and J genes are TRBV5-4 and TRBJ2-3; 9 nucleotides line up with TRBD1. This receptor was obtained from an adult who was a healthcare worker with PCR-confirmed SARS-CoV-2 infection or an uninfected control (not recorded which). Sequencing input: whole blood. The CDR3 sequence is CASSGTGDTQYF. The CDR3 nucleotides are TGTGCCAGCAGCGGGACAGGGGATACGCAGTATTTT.